Listed below are T cell receptor beta chains from one sample, sequenced in a study of T cell repertoires in aging, cancer and after chemotherapy. MiXCR, applied by TCRdb to the multiplex PCR reads, yields one record per CDR3 protein. Here the sample spans about 7,700 distinct CDR3 sequences, less than 70% being singletons. Sequencing was carried out using blood. These receptors all come from a human donor with a solid tumor. Each CDR3 is given with its conserved first and last residue. Each record gives: J gene, D gene, clone size, V gene, CDR3 protein, CDR3 DNA. A D gene is named only where the DNA matches it firmly. The size of a clone is reported for some rows only, either as once, few or many, or as a class for expanded clones.

TRBJ1-5 - - TRBV6-1 CASNIDADQPQHF TGTGCCTCCAATATCGATGCGGATCAGCCCCAGCATTTT
TRBJ1-2 - - TRBV20-1 CSASLGVGYGYTF TGCAGTGCTTCGCTCGGGGTCGGCTATGGCTACACCTTC
TRBJ2-1 - - TRBV28 CASTPPRGNEQFF TGTGCCAGCACCCCTCCACGGGGTAATGAGCAGTTCTTC
TRBJ2-2 - few TRBV6-2/TRBV6-3 CASSWTRVPIGELFF TGTGCCAGCAGTTGGACAAGGGTCCCCATCGGGGAGCTGTTTTTT
TRBJ2-2 - - TRBV30 CAWSGLAGENTGELFF TGTGCCTGGAGTGGCCTGGCGGGCGAAAACACCGGGGAGCTGTTTTTT
TRBJ2-7 - few TRBV11-2 CASSLGQGTYEQYF TGTGCCAGCAGCTTAGGTCAGGGAACCTACGAGCAGTACTTC
TRBJ1-4 - - TRBV30 CAWSVGQLGEKLFF TGTGCCTGGAGTGTAGGCCAACTGGGGGAAAAACTGTTTTTT
TRBJ2-2 TRBD1 few TRBV14 CASSQARDRNTGELFF TGCGCCAGCAGCCAAGCTCGGGACAGAAACACCGGGGAGCTGTTTTTT
TRBJ2-1 TRBD1 - TRBV7-9 CASSILTGDPGNEQFF TGTGCCAGCAGCATTTTGACAGGGGACCCTGGCAATGAGCAGTTCTTC
TRBJ1-2 - few TRBV30 CAWSVGLRGYTF TGTGCCTGGAGTGTCGGACTGAGGGGCTACACCTTC
TRBJ1-5 - - TRBV27 CASSLTRALTVDQPQHF TGTGCCAGCAGTTTGACCCGGGCCCTGACCGTCGATCAGCCCCAGCATTTT
TRBJ2-7 TRBD2 few TRBV29-1 CSVESAAGGQEQYF TGCAGCGTTGAAAGCGCAGCGGGAGGACAGGAGCAGTACTTC
TRBJ2-7 TRBD2 - TRBV11-1 CASSLERGLARDEQYF TGTGCCAGCAGCTTAGAGAGAGGACTAGCGAGAGACGAGCAGTACTTC
TRBJ2-7 TRBD1 - TRBV7-9 CASSRGQVSYEQYF TGTGCCAGCAGCAGGGGACAGGTATCCTACGAGCAGTACTTC
TRBJ1-2 - once TRBV20-1 CSADSYGYTF TGCAGTGCCGACAGCTATGGCTACACCTTC
TRBJ2-7 - - TRBV7-2 CASSQDSPRRSPYEQYF TGCGCCAGCAGCCAAGATTCCCCCCGGCGGTCCCCCTACGAGCAGTACTTC
TRBJ2-7 - - TRBV20-1 CSANSQRDEQYF TGCAGTGCTAACAGCCAGCGGGACGAGCAGTACTTC
TRBJ2-7 - - TRBV27 CASSLLGGGGPPSF TGTGCCAGCAGTTTGTTAGGAGGAGGCGGACCTCCCTCCTTC
TRBJ1-5 TRBD1 few TRBV7-9 CASSNGQGSNQPQHF TGTGCCAGCAGCAACGGACAGGGGAGCAATCAGCCCCAGCATTTT
TRBJ1-5 TRBD1 - TRBV12-3/TRBV12-4 CASSQTGGNQPQHF TGTGCCAGCAGTCAGACAGGGGGAAATCAGCCCCAGCATTTT
TRBJ1-6 TRBD1 few TRBV5-4 CASSLVGTGNSPLHF TGTGCCAGCAGCTTGGTCGGGACAGGGAATTCACCCCTCCACTTT
TRBJ1-1 TRBD1 - TRBV19 CASRPDRESAEAFF TGTGCCAGTAGACCGGACAGGGAGTCAGCTGAAGCTTTCTTT
TRBJ2-3 TRBD1 once TRBV27 CASSFSTGNTDTQYF TGTGCCAGCAGTTTCTCGACAGGGAACACAGATACGCAGTATTTT
TRBJ2-3 - - TRBV12-3/TRBV12-4 CASSFSGVTDTQYF TGTGCCAGCAGTTTCAGCGGAGTCACAGATACGCAGTATTTT
TRBJ2-1 TRBD2 - TRBV7-2 CASSLGVAGEQFF TGTGCCAGCAGCTTGGGAGTAGCGGGAGAGCAGTTCTTC
TRBJ1-2 TRBD1 - TRBV6-5 CASSFTDRGNYGYTF TGTGCCAGCAGCTTTACGGACAGGGGCAACTATGGCTACACCTTC
TRBJ2-5 TRBD1 - TRBV6-1 CASSEGGPGGSLYF TGTGCCAGCAGTGAAGGAGGCCCAGGGGGCAGTTTGTACTTC
TRBJ2-1 - few TRBV30 CAWSGGLRDNEQFF TGTGCCTGGAGTGGCGGTCTAAGGGACAATGAGCAGTTCTTC
TRBJ2-7 TRBD2 - TRBV19 CASSKASGRAESYEQYF TGTGCCAGTAGTAAAGCGAGTGGGAGGGCCGAATCCTACGAGCAGTACTTC
TRBJ1-2 TRBD1 once TRBV28 CASSPGGTGVGYTF TGTGCCAGCAGCCCGGGGGGGACAGGGGTAGGCTACACCTTC
TRBJ1-6 - - TRBV21-1 CSPLWTHFMRDNSPLHF TGTTCACCTCTGTGGACGCACTTCATGAGGGATAATTCACCCCTCCACTTT
TRBJ2-7 - - TRBV13 CASSLGRGEQYF TGTGCCAGCAGCTTAGGCCGTGGTGAGCAGTACTTC
TRBJ1-4 - - TRBV6-1 CASSLRNSNEKLFF TGTGCCAGCAGCCTCAGGAACAGTAATGAAAAACTGTTTTTT
TRBJ1-4 - few TRBV29-1 CSVGRVGGDEKLFF TGCAGCGTTGGCAGGGTTGGGGGTGATGAAAAACTGTTTTTT
TRBJ1-5 - few TRBV7-2 CASSLVTGQPQHF TGTGCCAGCAGCTTAGTGACAGGTCAGCCCCAGCATTTT
TRBJ1-5 - - TRBV12-3/TRBV12-4 CASSLEWTQPQHF TGTGCCAGCAGTTTGGAATGGACTCAGCCCCAGCATTTT
TRBJ2-1 TRBD2 - TRBV28 CASTSLLVAGPHNEQFF TGTGCCAGCACCTCGCTACTGGTAGCGGGACCCCACAATGAGCAGTTCTTC
TRBJ2-7 - - TRBV5-1 CASSTWTETYEQYF TGCGCCAGCAGCACCTGGACGGAAACCTACGAGCAGTACTTC
TRBJ2-7 TRBD2 - TRBV20-1 CSARDPAGVSYEQYF TGCAGTGCTAGAGATCCGGCGGGAGTCTCCTACGAGCAGTACTTC
TRBJ2-5 - - TRBV7-2 CASSLGGTLQETQYF TGTGCCAGCAGCTTAGGCGGGACCCTGCAAGAGACCCAGTACTTC